These T cell receptor beta chains were read from a single sample in a study of shared clonotypes between healthy human individuals. Measured with immunoSEQ multiplex PCR; TCRdb has only the in-frame clones, and not every one. Of 1.6 million or so clones listed, 98% to 99% are singletons. Sequencing was done on a sample of naive CD4+ T cells sorted from blood. These receptors were taken from a young man in good health. CDR3s include the opening cysteine and the closing phenylalanine or tryptophan. Fields, in order: CDR3 DNA, CDR3 protein, V gene, J gene, CDR3 length, D gene. D genes are given only for firm matches.

CDR3nt: TGTGCCAGCAGTTACAGGGGCCGGGCGACCCTCTACTACAATGAGCAGTTCTTC; CDR3aa: CASSYRGRATLYYNEQFF; v_gene: TRBV27; j_gene: TRBJ2-1; len: 18; d_gene: TRBD1
CDR3nt: TGTGCCAGCAGCTTAAGTTCGGGAGATACGCAGTATTTT; CDR3aa: CASSLSSGDTQYF; v_gene: TRBV7-3; j_gene: TRBJ2-3; len: 13; d_gene: .
CDR3nt: TGTGCCAGCAGCGTTACCGGGACAGGGGGAAGGCAGCCCCAGCATTTT; CDR3aa: CASSVTGTGGRQPQHF; v_gene: TRBV7-2; j_gene: TRBJ1-5; len: 16; d_gene: TRBD1
CDR3nt: TGTGCCAGCAGCACCCACGGGGTCTTCACTGAAGCTTTCTTT; CDR3aa: CASSTHGVFTEAFF; v_gene: TRBV9; j_gene: TRBJ1-1; len: 14; d_gene: .
CDR3nt: TGTGCCAGCTCACCAAACAGGGCCTACGAGCAGTACTTC; CDR3aa: CASSPNRAYEQYF; v_gene: TRBV18; j_gene: TRBJ2-7; len: 13; d_gene: .
CDR3nt: TGTGCCAGCAGTTGGACTGGGACGGGCGTTCAGTACTTC; CDR3aa: CASSWTGTGVQYF; v_gene: TRBV7-6; j_gene: TRBJ2-4; len: 13; d_gene: .
CDR3nt: TGTGCCAGCAGTGTGGAAACTAGCGGCACAGATACGCAGTATTTT; CDR3aa: CASSVETSGTDTQYF; v_gene: TRBV2; j_gene: TRBJ2-3; len: 15; d_gene: TRBD2
CDR3nt: TGTGCCAGCAGTTACACCGAAGAGACCCAGTACTTC; CDR3aa: CASSYTEETQYF; v_gene: TRBV6-6; j_gene: TRBJ2-5; len: 12; d_gene: .
CDR3nt: TGTGCCAGCAGCAAGGCATTCGTTACGGACAGGGTATACGAGCAGTACTTC; CDR3aa: CASSKAFVTDRVYEQYF; v_gene: TRBV21-1; j_gene: TRBJ2-7; len: 17; d_gene: .
CDR3nt: TGTGCCAGCAGCCCCCGGACAGGGGGCTTTCTCCCTTCAGTGGCTGAAGCTTTCTTT; CDR3aa: CASSPRTGGFLPSVAEAFF; v_gene: TRBV9; j_gene: TRBJ1-1; len: 19; d_gene: TRBD1
CDR3nt: TGCGCCAGCACCCAAAGCGGGGGGACCTACCAAGAGACCCAGTACTTC; CDR3aa: CASTQSGGTYQETQYF; v_gene: TRBV10-2; j_gene: TRBJ2-5; len: 16; d_gene: TRBD2
CDR3nt: TGCGCCAGCAGCTTGCGGCTGGGCGGGAGAGGTTACAATGAGCAGTTCTTC; CDR3aa: CASSLRLGGRGYNEQFF; v_gene: TRBV5-1; j_gene: TRBJ2-1; len: 17; d_gene: TRBD2
CDR3nt: TGTGCTAGCAGCTTAGACGCCGGAGATACGCAGTATTTT; CDR3aa: CASSLDAGDTQYF; v_gene: TRBV7-7; j_gene: TRBJ2-3; len: 13; d_gene: .
CDR3nt: TGTGCCAGTAGTATAACCCCCGGAACTAGCGGGGATACGCAGTATTTT; CDR3aa: CASSITPGTSGDTQYF; v_gene: TRBV19; j_gene: TRBJ2-3; len: 16; d_gene: TRBD2
CDR3nt: TGTGCCTGGAGTGTGGCTAGCGGGAGAATCACCGGGGAGCTGTTTTTT; CDR3aa: CAWSVASGRITGELFF; v_gene: TRBV30; j_gene: TRBJ2-2; len: 16; d_gene: TRBD2
CDR3nt: TGTGCCAGCTCACCACCGGGACTGTCTGGTGAAAAACTGTTTTTT; CDR3aa: CASSPPGLSGEKLFF; v_gene: TRBV18; j_gene: TRBJ1-4; len: 15; d_gene: .
CDR3nt: TGTGCCAGCAGCCCACGGGTCGGGGAGCTGTTTTTT; CDR3aa: CASSPRVGELFF; v_gene: TRBV9; j_gene: TRBJ2-2; len: 12; d_gene: .
CDR3nt: TGTGCCAGTAGTATAGATGGGACAGATAATCAGCCCCAGCATTTT; CDR3aa: CASSIDGTDNQPQHF; v_gene: TRBV19; j_gene: TRBJ1-5; len: 15; d_gene: TRBD1
CDR3nt: TGTGCCAGCTCACTTCCCGGGACCGTCTCTAATGAGCAGTTCTTC; CDR3aa: CASSLPGTVSNEQFF; v_gene: TRBV18; j_gene: TRBJ2-1; len: 15; d_gene: .
CDR3nt: TGTGCCAGCTCACCACGCGCCTCCGGGACTAGCGGCGGCACAGATACGCAGTATTTT; CDR3aa: CASSPRASGTSGGTDTQYF; v_gene: TRBV18; j_gene: TRBJ2-3; len: 19; d_gene: TRBD2
CDR3nt: TGTGCCAGCACCACAATTAACACAGATACGCAGTATTTT; CDR3aa: CASTTINTDTQYF; v_gene: TRBV27; j_gene: TRBJ2-3; len: 13; d_gene: .
CDR3nt: TGTGCCAGCAGTGAACAAAGGAGTTCTTATGGCTACACCTTC; CDR3aa: CASSEQRSSYGYTF; v_gene: TRBV6-1; j_gene: TRBJ1-2; len: 14; d_gene: .
CDR3nt: TGTGCCAGCAGTCAGGGATGGGGAAGGAGAGATGAAAAACTGTTTTTT; CDR3aa: CASSQGWGRRDEKLFF; v_gene: TRBV7-9; j_gene: TRBJ1-4; len: 16; d_gene: .
CDR3nt: TGTGCCATCAGTGAGTCGTTGACAGGGGGCAACGAGCAGTACTTC; CDR3aa: CAISESLTGGNEQYF; v_gene: TRBV10-3; j_gene: TRBJ2-7; len: 15; d_gene: TRBD1
CDR3nt: TGCGCCAGCAGCCCCCTGGCATCTAGCACAGATACGCAGTATTTT; CDR3aa: CASSPLASSTDTQYF; v_gene: TRBV5-1; j_gene: TRBJ2-3; len: 15; d_gene: .
CDR3nt: TGCAGCGTGTCAGGGGGACGGAATGAGCAGTTCTTC; CDR3aa: CSVSGGRNEQFF; v_gene: TRBV29-1; j_gene: TRBJ2-1; len: 12; d_gene: TRBD1